A selection of T cell receptor beta chains follows, all from one sample in a study of blood T cell repertoires in COVID-19. Only in-frame clones appear in the TCRdb table, and some are missing; sequencing was by immunoSEQ multiplex PCR. The data show some 130,000 clones, with about 76% seen just once and 20% held by the top ten. The source material was peripheral blood. The receptors here all came from a man older than 75 with acute or convalescent COVID-19. Each CDR3 is given with its conserved first and last residue. A D gene is named only where the DNA matches it firmly. A clone size is listed for some rows: how often the clone was seen (once, few, many), or a class if it is expanded.

TRBJ2-7 TRBV3-1/TRBV3-2 . . TGTGCCAGCAGCCACCCGGGCAATACAGGGACCCCCTACGAGCAGTACTTC CASSHPGNTGTPYEQYF
TRBJ2-1 TRBV5-4 TRBD1 once TGTGCCAGCAGCGGACAGGGTAGCGGGCAGTTCTTC CASSGQGSGQFF
TRBJ1-5 TRBV19 . . TGTGCCAGTAGTAATTGGGGCGGTAATCAGCCCCAGCATTTT CASSNWGGNQPQHF
TRBJ1-6 TRBV5-5 . . TGTGCCAGCAGCTCGCAACAGGGTTTTAATTCACCCCTCCACTTT CASSSQQGFNSPLHF
TRBJ1-2 TRBV29-1 TRBD1 . TGCAGCGTTGAACTCCGGGACAGGGGTGGCTACACCTTC CSVELRDRGGYTF
TRBJ2-3 TRBV9 . . TGTGCCAGCAGCGTACAGGGGACAGATACGCAGTATTTT CASSVQGTDTQYF
TRBJ2-3 TRBV29-1 TRBD2 . TGCAGCGTTTCGCCGGGACTAGCGGGAGCGGATACGCAGTATTTT CSVSPGLAGADTQYF
TRBJ2-7 TRBV20-1 . . TGCAGTGCTAGTCCCATCTCCTACGAGCAGTACTTC CSASPISYEQYF
TRBJ2-7 TRBV11-1 . . TGTGCCAGCAGCCTCCCCCAGCGTTCCTACGAGCAGTACTTC CASSLPQRSYEQYF
TRBJ2-7 TRBV5-1 TRBD1 . TGCGCCAGCAGCTTTTCAGGGGGCTCCTACGAGCAGTACTTC CASSFSGGSYEQYF
TRBJ2-4 TRBV14 TRBD2 . TGTGCCAGCCCAGCGGGAGGATTGGACATTCAGTACTTC CASPAGGLDIQYF
TRBJ2-1 TRBV2 . . TGTGCCAGCAGTGAAGCCGCGACAGGATCTTACAATGAGCAGTTCTTC CASSEAATGSYNEQFF
TRBJ1-5 TRBV28 . . TGTGCCAGCAGCTCCGTTGTAGAGGGCGGACGAAAACGGTATAGCAATCAGCCCCAGCATTTT CASSSVVEGGRKRYSNQPQHF
TRBJ1-1 TRBV6-6 TRBD1 once TGTGCCAGCAGCCCACGAACGGGACAGGGGTTATTAGGGCCAATGAACACTGAAGCTTTCTTT CASSPRTGQGLLGPMNTEAFF
TRBJ1-6 TRBV10-3 TRBD1 . TGTGCCATCAGCGAAGGGACAGGGGCAAATTCACCCCTCCACTTT CAISEGTGANSPLHF
TRBJ2-7 TRBV7-6 TRBD2 . TGTGCCAGCAGCTTAGCGACTAGCGGGGACTCCTACGAGCAGTACTTC CASSLATSGDSYEQYF
TRBJ1-6 TRBV15 . . TGTGCCACCAGCGGGCGGCAGGGGACCTCATCACCCCTCCACTTT CATSGRQGTSSPLHF
TRBJ2-1 TRBV16 TRBD1 . TGTGCCAGCAGCCATTCCGGGACAGGGGGTGTGGTTGAGCAGTTCTTC CASSHSGTGGVVEQFF
TRBJ2-1 TRBV6-1 . . TGTGCCAGCAGTGAACAGCGTGAGTCCTACAATGAGCAGTTCTTC CASSEQRESYNEQFF
TRBJ2-2 TRBV5-1 . . TGCGCCAGCAGCGACCCGCGGGGCACCGGGGAGCTGTTTTTT CASSDPRGTGELFF
TRBJ1-1 TRBV18 . . TGTGCCAGCTCACCACCCAGGGTCGGGAACACTGAAGCTTTCTTT CASSPPRVGNTEAFF
TRBJ2-7 TRBV10-3 TRBD1 . TGTGCCATCTCGGCCGGGACAGGGGGCATTTACGAGCAGTACTTC CAISAGTGGIYEQYF
TRBJ2-6 TRBV7-8 TRBD1 . TGTGCCAGCAGCCGACAGGGTTTCCCTGGGGCCAACGTCCTGACTTTC CASSRQGFPGANVLTF
TRBJ2-1 TRBV23-1 . . TGCGCCAGCAGTCAATCGAAAGGCAGTGGGGGCGAATCGTCCAATGAGCAGTTCTTC CASSQSKGSGGESSNEQFF
TRBJ2-6 TRBV28 . . TGTGCCAGCAGTTTAGGAGGGACGCAAGGGGCCAACGTCCTGACTTTC CASSLGGTQGANVLTF
TRBJ2-5 TRBV6-5 . . TGTGCCAGCAGTCCGTCGAGGGTCGCGGAGACCCAGTACTTC CASSPSRVAETQYF
TRBJ1-6 TRBV5-8 . . TGTGCCAGCAGCTTTTTATTAGGGGATAATTCACCCCTCCACTTT CASSFLLGDNSPLHF
TRBJ2-3 TRBV27 . . TGTGCCAGCAGGCGCCCTTACGGCACAGATACGCAGTATTTT CASRRPYGTDTQYF
TRBJ2-7 TRBV5-1 TRBD1 . TGCGCCTGCAGCAAGGATTGGGGGACAGTCCCTTACGAGCAGTACTTC CACSKDWGTVPYEQYF
TRBJ2-3 TRBV6-6 . . TGTGCCAGCAGTTACCGGGCAGGGATAACAGATACGCAGTATTTT CASSYRAGITDTQYF
TRBJ2-3 TRBV7-2 . . TGTGCCAGCATGAGGGGCACAGATACGCAGTATTTT CASMRGTDTQYF
TRBJ2-1 TRBV7-2 TRBD1 . TGTGCCAGCAGCCTGATCGGGACAGGGTACAATGAGCAGTTCTTC CASSLIGTGYNEQFF
TRBJ1-5 TRBV12-3/TRBV12-4 . . TGTGCCAGCAGTTTACAGAATCAGCCCCAGCATTTT CASSLQNQPQHF
TRBJ2-1 TRBV28 TRBD2 . TGTGCCAGCAGTTTATTGAGTCAGGGGTTGCTAGCGGGGGCGGATGAGCAGTTCTTC CASSLLSQGLLAGADEQFF
TRBJ1-6 TRBV4-2 TRBD1 few TGTGCCAGCAGCCGTCTCCGGGACAGGGGACCTCGAAATAATTCACCCCTCCACTTT CASSRLRDRGPRNNSPLHF
TRBJ1-1 TRBV5-6 . . TGTGCCAGCAGCTTGTATCGGCAGGGGGCTTTCTTT CASSLYRQGAFF
TRBJ1-2 TRBV28 . . TGTGCCAGCAGTTCACACAGGGCTAACTATGGCTACACCTTC CASSSHRANYGYTF
TRBJ1-3 TRBV4-2 . . TGTGCCAGCAGCCATCCTGGGGGGAGCTCTGGAAACACCATATATTTT CASSHPGGSSGNTIYF
TRBJ2-5 TRBV6-1 . few TGTGCCAGCAGTGAGTATAGGCAGAGGGAGACCCAGTACTTC CASSEYRQRETQYF